The rows below give T cell receptor beta chains drawn from one sample of a study of T cell clonotyping in hematopoietic cell transplantation. Data came from immunoSEQ multiplex PCR; TCRdb stores just in-frame clones and leaves some out. The sample comprises around 16,000 clones, roughly 58% of which are singletons, and around 11% rests with the top ten. The specimen comprised PBMCs, sampled 30 days after allogeneic stem cell transplant. The receptors were sampled from a male patient in his fifties who had an allogeneic stem cell transplant from an unrelated donor, so T cells may come from the graft donor. Some clones in this sample may be carry-over from other donors' samples. CDR3s include the opening cysteine and the closing phenylalanine or tryptophan. Fields, in order: D gene, V gene, clone size, J gene, CDR3 DNA, CDR3 protein. A D gene is named only where the DNA matches it firmly. Clone size is given for some rows only: seen once, a few or many times, or a class if the clone is expanded.

>-|TRBV28|-|TRBJ2-7
TGTGCCAGCAGTTTCCAGAATACCTACGAGCAGTACTTC
CASSFQNTYEQYF
>-|TRBV5-6|few|TRBJ2-7
TGTGCCAGCAGCTTGGGGCGCGGGGCCGGCTACGAGCAGTACTTC
CASSLGRGAGYEQYF
>-|TRBV5-1|-|TRBJ1-2
TGCGCCAGCAGCTTAGCAGGGGAGAGAGGCTACACCTTC
CASSLAGERGYTF
>TRBD1|TRBV5-6|few|TRBJ1-4
TGTGCCAGCAGCAGGGGGACAGGGGGAAAGGATGAAAAACTGTTTTTT
CASSRGTGGKDEKLFF
>TRBD1|TRBV4-3|-|TRBJ1-2
TGCGCCAGCAGCCAAGGACAGGGGGCTATTAACTATGGCTACACCTTC
CASSQGQGAINYGYTF
>-|TRBV9|-|TRBJ2-3
TGTGCCAGCAGCGTAGAAGGACACCCTAGCACAGATACGCAGTATTTT
CASSVEGHPSTDTQYF
>-|TRBV14|-|TRBJ2-7
TGTGCCAGCAGCCAACTACAACAGGGCTACGAGCAGTACTTC
CASSQLQQGYEQYF
>-|TRBV7-2|few|TRBJ1-1
TGTGCCAGCAGCTTAGTCGGCCGTGGGACTGAAGCTTTCTTT
CASSLVGRGTEAFF
>-|TRBV2|-|TRBJ2-3
TGTGCCAGCAGTACACGAGGAAAGCAGTATTTT
CASSTRGKQYF
>-|TRBV9|-|TRBJ2-7
TGTGCCAGCTCCCCGGACAGAAAATACTACGAGCAGTACTTC
CASSPDRKYYEQYF
>-|TRBV7-2|once|TRBJ2-5
TGTGCCAGCAGCCGCTCCAACGAAGATCCCCAGTACTTC
CASSRSNEDPQYF
>-|TRBV7-2|-|TRBJ2-2
TGTGCCAGCAGCTTTACGGGAACCGGGGAGCTGTTTTTT
CASSFTGTGELFF
>-|TRBV5-1|-|TRBJ1-1
TGTGCCAGCGCCCCCTGGGGTCCCACTGAAGCTTTCTTT
CASAPWGPTEAFF
>TRBD1|TRBV29-1|-|TRBJ1-6
TGCAGCACTTCACAGGGGGATGATTCACCCCTCCACTTT
CSTSQGDDSPLHF
>-|TRBV30|-|TRBJ1-2
TGTGCCTTCTACGGGGGGCAGGGACGGTATGGCTACACCTTC
CAFYGGQGRYGYTF
>TRBD1|TRBV5-5|-|TRBJ1-6
TGTGCCAGCAGCCTAGGACAGGGAAGATCACCCCTCCACTTT
CASSLGQGRSPLHF
>-|TRBV10-2|few|TRBJ1-6
TGCGCCAGCAGTGAAGGCAGGGTCCCCCACTTT
CASSEGRVPHF
>TRBD2|TRBV7-8|few|TRBJ2-2
TGTGCCAGCAGCTCACCTAGCGGGAGGTGGGACGGGGAGCTGTTTTTT
CASSSPSGRWDGELFF
>TRBD2|TRBV4-3|-|TRBJ2-1
TGCGCCAGCAGCCAAGCCCCGGGAGGGGCGGGTGAGCAGTTCTTC
CASSQAPGGAGEQFF
>-|TRBV2|-|TRBJ2-1
TGTGCCAGCAGTGACGGTATCGTCCAGAGCTCCTACAATGAGCAGTTCTTC
CASSDGIVQSSYNEQFF
>TRBD2|TRBV6-1|-|TRBJ2-7
TGTGCCAGCAGTGAACAAGCTAGCGGGGTTGACGAGCAGTACTTC
CASSEQASGVDEQYF
>-|TRBV2|-|TRBJ1-1
TGTGCCAGCAGTCTCCCCCCAGGGATCGTTGAAGCTTTCTTT
CASSLPPGIVEAFF
>-|TRBV5-1|-|TRBJ2-1
TGCGCCAGCAGCCCGTCTAGAGGTCCACTCTACAATGAGCAGTTCTTC
CASSPSRGPLYNEQFF
>-|TRBV14|few|TRBJ1-2
TGTGCCAGCAGCCTACACGTAAACTATGGCTACACCTTC
CASSLHVNYGYTF
>-|TRBV7-7|-|TRBJ2-5
TGTGCCAGCAGCTTAGAACCGTCTTCAGGCGAGACCCAGTACTTC
CASSLEPSSGETQYF
>TRBD1|TRBV19|-|TRBJ2-7
TGTGCCAGTAGCCCTGTGGCAGGGGGCTTCTACGAGCAGTACTTC
CASSPVAGGFYEQYF
>TRBD1|TRBV4-2|-|TRBJ2-7
TGTGCCAGCAGCCAATACCAAGGGACAGGGGGTTACGAGCAGTACTTC
CASSQYQGTGGYEQYF
>-|TRBV6-5|few|TRBJ2-5
TGTGCCAGCAGTAGGGCCAATCAAGAGACCCAGTACTTC
CASSRANQETQYF
>-|TRBV6-6|-|TRBJ1-6
TGTGCCAGCAGTTACTTGCTAGGACAGAATTCACCCCTCCACTTT
CASSYLLGQNSPLHF
>TRBD2|TRBV28|-|TRBJ2-2
TGTGCCAGCAGGCCGGGACTAGCAGTCGGGGAGCTGTTTTTT
CASRPGLAVGELFF
>-|TRBV6-5|-|TRBJ2-3
TGTGCCAGCAGTCACGCCCCGCAGTATTTT
CASSHAPQYF
>-|TRBV13|-|TRBJ2-7
TGTGCCAGCAGCGTAGGTCAGGGGACGAGCTCCTACGAGCAGTACTTC
CASSVGQGTSSYEQYF
>-|TRBV19|-|TRBJ1-5
TGTGCCAGTAGTCGGTATTATCAGTACCAGCCCCAGCATTTT
CASSRYYQYQPQHF
>-|TRBV30|-|TRBJ1-1
TGTGCCTGGGGAACGTACCGTGAAGCTTTCTTT
CAWGTYREAFF
>-|TRBV9|-|TRBJ2-2
TGTGCCAGCAGCGTAGCAGAGAACACCGGGGAGCTGTTGTTT
CASSVAENTGELLF
>-|TRBV4-3|-|TRBJ1-4
TGCGCCAGCAGCCAAGATCGCGTTGGTGAAAAACTGTTTTTT
CASSQDRVGEKLFF
>-|TRBV4-3|few|TRBJ1-2
TGCGCCAGCAGCCCCTACAAGACCGCTAACTATGGCTACACCTTC
CASSPYKTANYGYTF
>-|TRBV6-6|-|TRBJ1-3
TGTGCCAGCAGTTACTCGGGGGGATCTGGAAACACCATATATTTT
CASSYSGGSGNTIYF
>-|TRBV25-1|few|TRBJ1-5
TGTGCCAGCAGTGGTCAGAATCAGCCCCAGCATTTT
CASSGQNQPQHF
>TRBD1|TRBV30|few|TRBJ1-2
TGTGCCGGGACAGTGAATGGCTACACCTTC
CAGTVNGYTF
>TRBD1|TRBV6-5|-|TRBJ2-1
TGTGCCAGCAGCCTCCGGGCAGGGGGAAAAAAAGAGCAGTTCTTC
CASSLRAGGKKEQFF
>-|TRBV6-5|-|TRBJ2-2
TGTGCCAGCAACACCGCTAACACCGGGGAGCTGTTTTTT
CASNTANTGELFF
>TRBD1|TRBV6-1|-|TRBJ1-5
TGTGCCAGCACCCAGGGGGGTCCGGGACAGCCCCAGCATTTT
CASTQGGPGQPQHF
>TRBD1|TRBV19|-|TRBJ1-5
TGTGCCAGTAGTTGGGACAGGGTGGTGGGCAATCAGCCCCAGCATTTT
CASSWDRVVGNQPQHF
>TRBD1|TRBV5-6|-|TRBJ2-7
TGTGCCAGCAGCTCGGACAGGAGCGTCTACGAGCAGTACTTC
CASSSDRSVYEQYF
>TRBD1|TRBV7-3|-|TRBJ2-2
TGTGCCAGCAGCTCCCTACAAGGACAGGCCGGGGAGCTGTTTTTT
CASSSLQGQAGELFF
>-|TRBV4-1|-|TRBJ1-1
TGCGCCAGCAGCCAAGCTTATGCTGAAGCTTTCTTT
CASSQAYAEAFF
>TRBD1|TRBV25-1|-|TRBJ2-1
TGTGCCAGCAGCCGGGACAGGGGGTTTAACGAGCAGTTCTTC
CASSRDRGFNEQFF